The 14 T cell receptor beta chains below were found in one sample sequenced in a study of blood T cell repertoires in COVID-19. Using immunoSEQ multiplex PCR, the repertoire was profiled, and TCRdb retains in-frame clones only, with some absent. The sample yields 70,000 to 95,000 clones, approximately 86% seen once. Sequencing input: peripheral blood. The receptor source for this set is a woman aged 70-85 years with active or convalescent COVID-19.

The J gene is TRBJ2-7, the V gene TRBV21-1; TRBD1, the table's D call, lacks a check against the DNA. TRBV21-1 is a pseudogene segment. This CDR3 is 16 amino acids long. This CDR3 is CASSKIYRDRAYEQYF. The CDR3 DNA reads TGTGCCAGCAGCAAAATCTACCGGGACAGGGCCTACGAGCAGTACTTC.

The rearrangement links TRBV30 to TRBJ2-3; 8 nucleotides align to TRBD1. The CDR3 runs to 17 residues. Germline loops: CDR1 GTSNPN, CDR2 SVGIG (reference sequence). V was clipped by 1 base and J by 2 bases; unmatched bases: 11. Written as DNA, the CDR3 is TGTGCCTGGAGTGACCCCAGGACAGGGAGGTTCACAGATACGCAGTATTTT. Translation gives CAWSDPRTGRFTDTQYF.

The chain employs TRBV4-2 and TRBJ2-3; 7 bases match TRBD2. CDR1 is LGHNA and CDR2 is YNFKEQ in the germline V gene. This CDR3 spans 15 amino acids. Germline trimming cut 10 bases from V and 5 bases from J; bases unmatched to any gene: 15. The CDR3 DNA follows: TGTGCCACCTCGCCGGGGCGGGGGAGTGAAGATACGCAGTATTTT. Translation gives CATSPGRGSEDTQYF.

In its sample, this clone was seen once. V gene TRBV5-1 combines with J gene TRBJ2-2, with 10 bases fitting TRBD2. With 2 bases clipped from V and 2 bases from J, the junction kept 3 bases outside the gene matches. The CDR3 runs 16 residues. Germline V gene lookup returns CDR1 SGHRS and CDR2 YFSETQ. The CDR3 DNA sequence: TGCGCCAGCAGCTTTAGCGGGGGGACAAACACCGGGGAGCTGTTTTTT. Translating it yields CASSFSGGTNTGELFF. Filled out from reference TRBV5-1 and TRBJ2-2, the complete variable domain reads KAGVTQTPRYLIKTRGQQVTLSCSPISGHRSVSWYQQTPGQGLQFLFEYFSETQRNKGNFPGRFSGRQFSNSRSEMNVSTLELGDSALYLCASSFSGGTNTGELFFGEGSRLTVL.

This clone has only one observation. The chain employs TRBV18 and TRBJ2-5, with D possibly being TRBD2 (6 bases). Per germline, CDR1 KGHSH and CDR2 LQKENI. This CDR3 has 15 residues. Trimming cost V 4 bases and J 4 bases, with 16 bases left between them. The CDR3 DNA is TGTGCCAGCTCACGATCGACTGGGGGAGGAGAGACCCAGTACTTC. It codes for CASSRSTGGGETQYF.

V gene TRBV28 combines with J gene TRBJ2-2; D perhaps matches TRBD1 (6 bases). This CDR3 contains 16 residues. V gave up 7 bases and J gave up 2 bases, with 17 bases separating them. CDR1 is MDHEN and CDR2 is SYDVKM in the germline V gene. CDR3 amino acids: CASNSQGFLNTGELFF. DNA of the CDR3: TGTGCCAGCAATTCACAGGGATTCTTAAACACCGGGGAGCTGTTTTTT.

The chain employs TRBV24-1 and TRBJ1-2; 7 positions agree with TRBD1. Losses at the gene ends were 3 bases for V and 3 bases for J; bases not matched to a gene: 18. The CDR3 covers 19 residues. Germline CDR1 and CDR2: KGHDR and SFDVKD. The CDR3, as DNA: TGTGCCACCAGTGATCCCGGACCGGGACAGCCGGTTGTTGACTATGGCTACACCTTC. Its translation: CATSDPGPGQPVVDYGYTF.

CDR3 DNA: TGTGCCAGCGGGAGAAGCTACAATGAGCAGTTCTTC. It translates to CASGRSYNEQFF. This chain joins TRBV28 and TRBJ2-1; D perhaps matches TRBD2 (5 bases). The CDR3 loop spans 12 amino acids. Germline-derived CDR1 and CDR2 are MDHEN and SYDVKM. The germline V and J ends were trimmed by 8 bases and 3 bases, with 8 bases remaining between them. Full variable domain (remainder filled in from reference TRBV28 and TRBJ2-1): DVKVTQSSRYLVKRTGEKVFLECVQDMDHENMFWYRQDPGLGLRLIYFSYDVKMKEKGDIPEGYSVSREKKERFSLILESASTNQTSMYLCASGRSYNEQFFGPGTRLTVL.

V and J are TRBV18 and TRBJ1-5, with D perhaps TRBD1 (6 bases). The ends were cut back, 2 bases at V and 4 bases at J, with 12 bases in the middle. Germline-derived CDR1 and CDR2 are KGHSH and LQKENI. This CDR3 comprises 15 residues. CDR3 in DNA: TGTGCCAGCTCACCATCCCCAGGGGAGAATCAGCCCCAGCATTTT. Translated: CASSPSPGENQPQHF.

This chain links TRBV20-1 with TRBJ1-3; 10 positions agree with TRBD1. CDR3 length equals 15 residues. CDR1 is DFQATT, CDR2 SNEGSKA, per germline (reference sequence). J was trimmed by 1 base and V by 3 bases; bases with no gene match: 3. The DNA for the CDR3 is TGCAGTGCTAGTCGGACAGGGGGATCTGGAAACACCATATATTTT. This encodes CSASRTGGSGNTIYF.

V usage is TRBV18 and J usage is TRBJ1-4; 8 bases fit TRBD1. V trimming: 3 bases; J trimming: 7 bases; junction bases outside the gene matches: 7. The V gene's germline CDR1 is KGHSH and CDR2 LQKENI. The CDR3 is made up of 15 amino acids. The CDR3 loop reads CASSPDRETREKLFF. CDR3 in DNA: TGTGCCAGCTCACCGGACAGGGAGACGCGTGAAAAACTGTTTTTT. Based on the CDR3 plus reference TRBV18 and TRBJ1-4, the full variable domain is NAGVMQNPRHLVRRRGQEARLRCSPMKGHSHVYWYRQLPEEGLKFMVYLQKENIIDESGMPKERFSAEFPKEGPSILRIQQVVRGDSAAYFCASSPDRETREKLFFGSGTQLSVL.

The V gene is TRBV2, the J gene TRBJ2-5, with TRBD1 identical over 8 bases. J lost 5 bases, V lost 8 bases, and 1 base had no gene match. This CDR3 has 11 residues. The germline CDR1 and CDR2 sequences are SNHLY and FYNNEI. The CDR3: CASRDRETQYF. The CDR3 nucleotides are TGTGCCAGCCGGGACAGGGAGACCCAGTACTTC.

The chain is built from TRBV20-1 and TRBJ1-3; D unclear. The germline V gene encodes CDR1 DFQATT and CDR2 SNEGSKA (reference sequence). The CDR3 loop spans 10 amino acids. V was trimmed by 3 bases and J by 8 bases, leaving 5 bases between them. The CDR3 sequence: CSASRDTIYF. In nucleotides, the CDR3 is TGCAGTGCTAGTCGGGACACCATATATTTT.

The rearrangement uses TRBV19 and TRBJ2-1, with a weak D call TRBD2 (5 bases). The CDR3 sequence is 16 residues long. CDR1 and CDR2 from the germline V gene are LNHDA and SQIVND (reference sequence). The V gene lost 3 bases and the J gene lost 2 bases, with 14 bases spanning the gap. Here the CDR3 reads CASSIARAPPYNEQFF. The CDR3 bases are TGTGCCAGTAGTATTGCGAGGGCGCCCCCCTACAATGAGCAGTTCTTC.